This section outlines one TCR beta chain sequence together with its context. The antigen remains undetermined. These data are taken from a study of OX40 agonist ivuxolimab in advanced cancers. Overall study results and limits: At 0.1 to 3.0 mg/kg, CD4+ and CD8+ blood T cells expanded clonally by week 6. Nonresponders included some who also had low normalized T-cell clonal expansion. Average numbers of expanded clones were greater in CD8+ T cells than in CD4+.

Sequencing used immunoSEQ multiplex PCR; TCRdb keeps in-frame clones, though not all of them. Here the sample spans around 90,000 clones, around nine tenths being singletons. CDR1 and CDR2 (germline): MGHDK, SYGVNS. The CDR3 loop spans 12 amino acids. Trimming cost V 2 bases and J 10 bases, with 11 bases left between them. No patient had autoimmune disease or received systemic immunosuppression. V is TRBV25-1 and J is TRBJ1-1; no clear D. The clonotype comes from an adult with an advanced solid tumor such as melanoma, head and neck, liver or kidney cancer. The material was CD4+ or CD8+ T cells sorted from blood, obtained in a trial of the OX40 agonist ivuxolimab. The CDR3 protein is CASSEVGFGAFF. The CDR3 DNA is TGTGCCAGCAGTGAAGTGGGTTTTGGAGCTTTCTTT.